The clone carrying this T cell receptor (beta chain) was picked up one time. PCR employed 60 Vbeta and 13 Jbeta primers. Some clones are missing from TCRdb's copy, which holds only in-frame ones; the method was immunoSEQ multiplex PCR. Here the sample spans 200,000 to 250,000 clones, 75% to 85% being singletons. From germline, CDR1 is MDHEN and CDR2 SYDVKM. The CDR3 consists of 15 residues. V lost 1 base to trimming and J lost 1 base, with 11 bases between them. These data belong to a study of cytomegalovirus exposure and HLA in healthy donors. Sequences were obtained from PBMCs. This chain uses TRBV28 with TRBJ2-7, with D perhaps TRBD2 (5 bases). The clonotype was recovered from a woman aged 55-70 years in good health and CMV-seropositive. CDR3 coding DNA: TGTGCCAGCAGTTTATCGGGGAGAGTTTCCTACGAGCAGTACTTC. Its protein is CASSLSGRVSYEQYF.